The 23 T cell receptor beta chains in this list originate from one sample, sequenced in a study of response to subunit inactivated influenza vaccine. One entry per CDR3 protein results from TCRdb running MiXCR on the RT-PCR reads. The sample lists around 760,000 distinct CDR3 sequences, 11% to 15% seen once, with 6.5% to 8.5% in the top ten. The specimen comprised PBMCs from blood, sampled 14 days before vaccination. Source of these receptors: a man aged 50 to 59 who received an inactivated influenza vaccine.

The table lists this clonotype with a few counts. DNA for the CDR3: TGTGCCAGCAGCTTCATGGCTAGCGGGAGCAGAGAGACCCAGTACTTC. Translation: CASSFMASGSRETQYF. The gene calls are TRBV7-2 and TRBJ2-5; TRBD2 matches 10 bases. CDR1 is SGHTA, CDR2 FQGNSA, per germline. The junction had 8 bases not matched to a gene; V was cut back by 3 bases and J by 4 bases. This CDR3 has 16 amino acids.

The chain employs TRBV20-1 and TRBJ2-3; D unclear. CDR3 size: 17 residues. Germline V gene sequence: CDR1 DFQATT, CDR2 SNEGSKA (reference sequence). V lost 0 bases, J lost 0 bases, and 16 bases lay in between. The CDR3, as DNA: TGCAGTGCTAGAGATCTCCGTGCCTCAGGAAGCACAGATACGCAGTATTTT. Amino acids: CSARDLRASGSTDTQYF.

This clonotype was detected only a few times. The V call is TRBV20-1, the J call TRBJ2-3; unclear D gene. Trimming removed 6 bases from V and 0 bases from J, with 13 bases in between. This CDR3 contains 14 residues. CDR1 is DFQATT, CDR2 SNEGSKA, per germline (reference sequence). CDR3 sequence reads: CSALHGSSTDTQYF. The CDR3 nucleotides read TGCAGTGCCTTACACGGCTCAAGCACAGATACGCAGTATTTT.

The genes are TRBV11-2 and TRBJ1-6; unclear D gene. The CDR3 extends over 12 amino acids. Trimming removed 2 bases at V and 9 bases at J, with 5 bases between. Germline CDR1 SGHAT, CDR2 FQNNGV. The CDR3 DNA reads TGTGCCAGCAGCTTATCCGTTTCACCCCTCCACTTT. It specifies CASSLSVSPLHF.

This clonotype was counted between two and nine times. The chain recombines TRBV20-1 with TRBJ1-6, with D unresolved. V lost 3 bases and J lost 6, with 9 bases in between. The CDR3 totals 13 residues. Looked up from germline, CDR1 is DFQATT and CDR2 is SNEGSKA (reference sequence). The CDR3 spells CSASSQLNSPLHF. The CDR3 DNA is TGCAGTGCTAGTTCGCAGCTTAATTCACCCCTCCACTTT.

There are many counts of this clonotype. This sequence joins TRBV5-4 and TRBJ2-1; possibly TRBD1 or TRBD2 for D (7 bases each). Trimming stripped 0 bases from V and 15 bases from J, with 16 bases between. The CDR3 runs 13 residues. CDR1 and CDR2 from the germline V gene are SGHNT and YYREEE (reference sequence). The CDR3 DNA reads as TGTGCCAGCAGCTTGGACCCAGGGGGGGTCCGGTTCTTC. Protein sequence: CASSLDPGGVRFF.

This clonotype was seen a handful of times. The chain joins TRBV10-2 to TRBJ2-1, with D possibly matching TRBD1 (6 bases). The CDR3 is 14 amino acids. The V and J ends lost 4 bases and 6 bases respectively, with 13 bases between them. Germline lookup yields CDR1 WSHSY and CDR2 SAAADI. CDR3 coding DNA: TGCGCCAGCAGTGGGTCAACAGGGATCAATGAGCAGTTCTTC. This sequence encodes CASSGSTGINEQFF.

The chain recombines TRBV20-1 with TRBJ2-7; D is undetermined. This CDR3 region has 12 residues. Looked up from germline, CDR1 is DFQATT and CDR2 is SNEGSKA (reference sequence). Trimming removed 4 bases from V and 0 bases from J, with 7 bases in between. The CDR3 spells CSATVSSYEQYF. CDR3 nucleotides: TGCAGTGCTACGGTTAGCTCCTACGAGCAGTACTTC.

This clonotype was seen a few times. The rearrangement joins TRBV7-9 to TRBJ2-5; the D is unclear. Trimming cost V 5 bases and J 10 bases, with 11 bases left between them. CDR3 length: 11 residues. Germline V CDR1 and CDR2: SEHNR, FQNEAQ (reference sequence). The CDR3 spells CASSPGWDQYF. In DNA, the CDR3 is TGTGCCAGCAGCCCTGGCTGGGACCAGTACTTC. Together with reference TRBV7-9 and TRBJ2-5, the CDR3 gives the full variable domain: DTGVSQNPRHKITKRGQNVTFRCDPISEHNRLYWYRQTLGQGPEFLTYFQNEAQLEKSRLLSDRFSAERPKGSFSTLEIQRTEQGDSAMYLCASSPGWDQYFGPGTRLLVL.

The chain couples TRBV6-5 to TRBJ2-7; 9 bases line up with TRBD2. The CDR3 totals 14 residues. V shed 4 bases and J 2 bases; nucleotides not matched to a gene: 3. CDR1 is MNHEY and CDR2 is SVGAGI in the germline V gene. This CDR3 is CASSFSSGAYEQYF. CDR3 bases: TGTGCCAGCAGTTTCTCTAGCGGGGCCTACGAGCAGTACTTC.

J is TRBJ2-1 and V is TRBV7-2; 12 bases match TRBD2. This CDR3 has 13 residues. Germline V gene sequence: CDR1 SGHTA, CDR2 FQGNSA. The ends lost 6 bases at V and 10 bases at J; junction bases unmatched: 4. Here the CDR3 DNA reads TGTGCCAGCAGATATCTAGCGGGAGGGGAGCAGTTCTTC. Translating gives CASRYLAGGEQFF.

This clonotype was observed a handful of times. This chain joins TRBV20-1 and TRBJ2-7; D is perhaps TRBD2 (6 bases). V was shortened by 7 bases and J by 0 bases, with 16 bases between the two germline ends. The CDR3 runs to 14 residues. Germline V lookup: CDR1 DFQATT, CDR2 SNEGSKA (reference sequence). CDR3 sequence (DNA): TGCAGTGTCCTCCGGGACGGGAGCTCCTACGAGCAGTACTTC. Its protein is CSVLRDGSSYEQYF.

This chain uses TRBV20-1 with TRBJ2-7, with 9 bases lining up with TRBD2. The CDR3 covers 12 residues. CDR1 is DFQATT, CDR2 SNEGSKA, per germline (reference sequence). CDR3 region: CTGGLAEHEQYF. The CDR3 bases are TGCACTGGGGGACTAGCAGAACACGAGCAGTACTTC.

This clonotype was seen a few times. The chain links TRBV6-5 to TRBJ2-7, with 8 nucleotides matching TRBD2. Germline CDR1 and CDR2: MNHEY and SVGAGI. Trimming removed 1 base from V and 1 base from J; junction bases left unmatched: 12. The CDR3 loop spans 18 amino acids. In DNA, the CDR3 is TGTGCCAGCAGTTACTTATTCCCCGGGAGGGGTCCATCCTACGAGCAGTACTTC. Translating it yields CASSYLFPGRGPSYEQYF.

This rearrangement joins TRBV6-1 to TRBJ2-7; 8 nucleotides line up with TRBD1. The CDR3 contains 15 residues. V shed 6 bases and J 2 bases; nucleotides not matched to a gene: 9. The germline V gene has CDR1 MNHNS and CDR2 SASEGT. The CDR3 here is CASRPQQGGPYEQYF. CDR3 DNA: TGTGCCAGCAGGCCGCAACAGGGGGGCCCCTACGAGCAGTACTTC.

This clonotype was observed many times. The chain couples TRBV28 to TRBJ2-7, with TRBD2 as a possible D gene (6 bases). Trimming shortened V by 3 bases and J by 2 bases, and 14 bases separated the two germline ends. Germline CDR1 reads MDHEN; CDR2 reads SYDVKM. The CDR3 loop spans 15 amino acids. CDR3 in amino acids: CASSFRGGKAYEQYF. CDR3 nucleotides: TGTGCCAGCAGTTTTAGGGGCGGGAAAGCCTACGAGCAGTACTTC.

This clonotype was counted ten times or more. In nucleotides, the CDR3 is TGTGCCAGCAGCTTAGGTGACAGGGGATTCTATGGCTACACCTTC. Its protein is CASSLGDRGFYGYTF. The V and J genes are TRBV7-9 and TRBJ1-2; 8 bases fit TRBD1. This CDR3 comprises 15 residues. The germline CDR1 and CDR2 sequences are SEHNR and FQNEAQ (reference sequence). V gave up 1 base and J gave up 4 bases; unmatched junction bases: 5.

This clonotype appeared many times. The rearrangement joins TRBV27 to TRBJ2-3; D is unresolved. CDR1 MNHEY and CDR2 SMNVEV come from the germline V gene (reference sequence). V lost 2 bases to trimming and J lost 4 bases, with 16 bases between them. The CDR3 length is 16 residues. The CDR3 DNA follows: TGTGCCAGCAGTTTAATAGAACATATGGGCCCAGATACGCAGTATTTT. Translation: CASSLIEHMGPDTQYF.

This sequence joins TRBV7-3 and TRBJ2-6; D is tentatively TRBD1 or TRBD2 (5 bases each). Germline V CDR1 and CDR2: SGHTA, FQGTGA. This CDR3 is built from 16 residues. V lost 5 bases and J lost 0, with 11 bases in between. CDR3 nucleotides: TGTGCCAGCAGCCCGGGACCGTACTCTGGGGCCAACGTCCTGACTTTC. This codes for CASSPGPYSGANVLTF.

This clonotype was counted a few times. This sequence joins TRBV28 and TRBJ2-1, with TRBD2 identical over 14 bases. CDR1 and CDR2 (germline): MDHEN, SYDVKM. The CDR3 consists of 17 residues. Losses at the gene ends were 7 bases for V and 8 bases for J; bases not matched to a gene: 13. For the CDR3, the DNA is TGTGCCAGCAAAAAGGGACTAGCGGGAGACGGGGGCCATGAGCAGTTCTTC. Translating it yields CASKKGLAGDGGHEQFF. The entire variable domain, with the rest obtained from reference TRBV28 and TRBJ2-1, is as follows: DVKVTQSSRYLVKRTGEKVFLECVQDMDHENMFWYRQDPGLGLRLIYFSYDVKMKEKGDIPEGYSVSREKKERFSLILESASTNQTSMYLCASKKGLAGDGGHEQFFGPGTRLTVL.

V usage is TRBV6-2 or TRBV6-3 and J usage is TRBJ2-2, with D unclear. Germline V gives CDR1 MNHEY, CDR2 SVGEGT. The V end lost 0 bases, the J end lost 2 bases, and 13 bases lay between the germline ends. This CDR3 is 17 amino acids long. The CDR3: CASSYSFKKGNTGELFF. Here the CDR3 DNA reads TGTGCCAGCAGTTACTCTTTCAAAAAGGGAAACACCGGGGAGCTGTTTTTT.

The sample holds a few counts of this clonotype. The chain couples TRBV9 to TRBJ2-1, with TRBD1 matching 7 bases. Germline loops: CDR1 SGDLS, CDR2 YYNGEE. The CDR3 is 14 residues long. Trimming took 2 bases from V and 7 from J; bases not matched to a gene: 6. The CDR3 DNA reads TGTGCCAGCAGCGTGACAGGGAATCGGAATGAGCAGTTCTTC. This gives the protein CASSVTGNRNEQFF.

This clonotype was recorded at least ten times. The chain carries TRBV6-1 and TRBJ2-5; tentatively, D is TRBD1 (6 bases). The CDR3 runs to 13 residues. The ends were cut back, 6 bases at V and 1 base at J, with 9 bases in the middle. CDR1 is MNHNS, CDR2 SASEGT, per germline. DNA for the CDR3: TGTGCCAGCAGAAGGACAGTCCAAGAGACCCAGTACTTC. Translation: CASRRTVQETQYF.